Below, 27 T cell receptor beta chains from the same sample are listed, as sequenced in a study of early T cells in non-severe SARS-CoV-2 infection. Each CDR3 protein is one row after TCRdb ran MiXCR on the 5' RACE reads. This table holds some 48,000 distinct CDR3 sequences, roughly an eighth found once. Sequenced material: whole blood. The source is an adult who was a healthcare worker with PCR-confirmed SARS-CoV-2 infection or an uninfected control (not recorded which).

This clonotype was seen a handful of times. The J gene is TRBJ1-4, the V gene TRBV5-1; D uncertain. CDR1 is SGHRS and CDR2 is YFSETQ in the germline V gene. The V and J ends lost 5 bases and 8 bases respectively, with 25 bases between them. The CDR3 is 17 amino acids. CDR3: CASSFAPPGSQEEKLFF. The CDR3 DNA sequence: TGCGCCAGCAGTTTTGCACCCCCCGGGTCCCAAGAAGAAAAACTGTTTTTT.

This clonotype was seen a handful of times. This chain joins TRBV9 and TRBJ2-1, with D possibly TRBD1 on 5 matching bases. V dropped 4 bases and J dropped 7 bases, with 12 bases sitting between them. This CDR3 has 13 amino acids. Germline lookup yields CDR1 SGDLS and CDR2 YYNGEE. The chain's CDR3 is CASSLWGLNEQFF. CDR3 bases: TGTGCCAGCAGCCTCTGGGGCCTGAATGAGCAGTTCTTC.

This clonotype appeared many times. This chain connects TRBV5-5 to TRBJ2-5; D is undetermined. Trimming took off 0 bases at V and 4 bases at J, with 4 bases between the two ends. Germline values: CDR1 SGHKS, CDR2 YYEKEE (reference sequence). The CDR3 has 12 amino acids. The CDR3, as DNA: TGTGCCAGCAGCTTGGTTGTAGAGACCCAGTACTTC. Protein: CASSLVVETQYF.

The chain employs TRBV7-9 and TRBJ1-1; D gene uncertain. CDR3 length: 13 residues. V dropped 1 base and J dropped 2 bases, with 5 bases sitting between them. CDR1 is SEHNR, CDR2 FQNEAQ, per germline (reference sequence). The CDR3, as DNA: TGTGCCAGCAGCTTAGGGGCTAACACTGAAGCTTTCTTT. Protein: CASSLGANTEAFF.

This clonotype was seen many times. The chain combines TRBV12-3 or TRBV12-4 with TRBJ2-2; D remains unclear. V was pared by 7 bases and J by 10 bases, with 10 bases between. The CDR3 is 11 residues long. The CDR3 here is CASTSKVELFF. The CDR3 bases are TGTGCCAGCACCTCTAAGGTGGAGCTGTTTTTT.

This clonotype was seen many times. The rearrangement joins TRBV4-1 to TRBJ2-7; D ambiguous. Trimming shortened V by 0 bases and J by 2 bases, and 8 bases separated the two germline ends. There are 14 residues in the CDR3. Germline V CDR1 and CDR2: MGHRA, YSYEKL. DNA of the CDR3: TGCGCCAGCAGCCAAGATCTTGGACCCTACGAGCAGTACTTC. Translation: CASSQDLGPYEQYF.

The rearrangement links TRBV4-2 to TRBJ2-5; D remains ambiguous. Trimming cost V 1 base and J 5 bases, with 8 bases left between them. Germline assignment: CDR1 LGHNA and CDR2 YNFKEQ. The CDR3 is 13 residues long. The CDR3: CASSQVLSETQYF. The DNA for the CDR3 is TGTGCCAGCAGCCAAGTACTGTCGGAGACCCAGTACTTC.

V gene TRBV10-2 combines with J gene TRBJ1-2; D ambiguous. Trimming stripped 0 bases from V and 2 bases from J, with 7 bases between. The CDR3 spans 14 residues. Germline-derived CDR1 and CDR2 are WSHSY and SAAADI. The CDR3 DNA reads TGCGCCAGCAGTGAGTCCAGGCAGAACTATGGCTACACCTTC. Amino acids: CASSESRQNYGYTF.

This clonotype was counted many times. This chain links TRBV2 with TRBJ1-2; no firm D call. Germline CDR1 reads SNHLY; CDR2 reads FYNNEI. Trimming pared 6 bases from V and 2 bases from J, leaving 7 bases between. This CDR3 region has 12 residues. DNA of the CDR3: TGTGCCAGCAGGGATGTAAACTATGGCTACACCTTC. Translated, it gives CASRDVNYGYTF.

There are many counts of this clonotype. The rearrangement uses TRBV29-1 and TRBJ1-4; a weak D match, TRBD1 (5 bases). The CDR3 spans 13 residues. The germline CDR1 and CDR2 sequences are SQVTM and ANQGSEA. Trimming shortened V by 2 bases and J by 7 bases, and 11 bases separated the two germline ends. This chain's CDR3 is CSVERGAGEKLFF. The DNA of the CDR3 is TGCAGCGTTGAACGGGGCGCTGGTGAAAAACTGTTTTTT. The full variable domain, its missing parts supplied by reference TRBV29-1 and TRBJ1-4, is SAVISQKPSRDICQRGTSLTIQCQVDSQVTMMFWYRQQPGQSLTLIATANQGSEATYESGFVIDKFPISRPNLTFSTLTVSNMSPEDSSIYLCSVERGAGEKLFFGSGTQLSVL.

This clonotype came up a few times. The CDR3: CASTAGPTDTQYF. The DNA of the CDR3 is TGTGCCAGCACCGCTGGACCCACAGATACGCAGTATTTT. The chain has TRBV11-2 and TRBJ2-3; unclear D gene. The V end lost 7 bases, the J end lost 2 bases, and 10 bases lay between the germline ends. This CDR3 contains 13 residues. Germline-derived CDR1 and CDR2 are SGHAT and FQNNGV.

This clonotype was observed a handful of times. This chain connects TRBV28 to TRBJ2-5; 7 bases agree with TRBD1. The CDR3 sequence is 12 residues long. J gave up 5 bases and V 6 bases, and 3 bases lay outside the gene matches. Germline V gene data show CDR1 as MDHEN and CDR2 as SYDVKM. The CDR3 sequence is CASRTGWETQYF. The DNA for the CDR3 is TGTGCCAGCAGGACAGGGTGGGAGACCCAGTACTTC.

This clonotype was detected ten times or more. The chain carries TRBV6-6 and TRBJ2-2, with 7 bases fitting TRBD1. The CDR3 runs 15 residues. Trimming cost V 8 bases and J 3 bases; bases outside gene matches: 9. Germline-derived CDR1 and CDR2 are MNHNY and SVGAGI (reference sequence). DNA of the CDR3: TGTGCCAGCCGCGTTCACGACAGGGACACCGGGGAGCTGTTTTTT. Translating gives CASRVHDRDTGELFF.

In this sample, this clonotype turned up a few times. The V call is TRBV7-2, the J call TRBJ2-7; 8 bases fit TRBD2. The CDR3 loop spans 14 amino acids. Per germline, CDR1 SGHTA and CDR2 FQGNSA. The V gene end was trimmed by 0 bases and the J gene end by 2 bases; junction bases not matched to a gene: 0. CDR3 coding DNA: TGTGCCAGCAGCTTAGCAGCGGGGGCCTACGAGCAGTACTTC. It codes for CASSLAAGAYEQYF.

Turning to this clonotype: Compared with germline, one end of the junction differs, possibly owing to a read error. The gene calls are TRBV3-1 and TRBJ2-7, with D tentatively TRBD1 or TRBD2 (5 bases each). CDR3 length: 14 residues. Germline assignment: CDR1 LGHDT and CDR2 YNNKEL (reference sequence). CDR3 loop: CAGSQGDGAYEQYF. The CDR3 DNA reads TGTGCCGGCAGCCAAGGGGACGGAGCCTACGAGCAGTACTTC.

Only a few counts were recorded for this clonotype. This chain links TRBV28 with TRBJ2-3, with 9 bases that match TRBD2. CDR3 length: 15 residues. Germline V gene data show CDR1 as MDHEN and CDR2 as SYDVKM. The V segment lost 4 bases and the J segment 4 bases; nucleotides outside the gene matches: 6. CDR3 sequence reads: CASSWTSEGPDTQYF. The CDR3 bases are TGTGCCAGCAGTTGGACTAGCGAGGGGCCAGATACGCAGTATTTT.

At least ten counts were recorded for this clonotype. The CDR3 loop reads CASSPDRWNTEAFF. In DNA, the CDR3 is TGTGCCAGCAGCCCGGACAGGTGGAACACTGAAGCTTTCTTT. The chain joins TRBV5-6 to TRBJ1-1; TRBD1 matches at 7 bases. The CDR3 length is 14 residues. From germline, CDR1 is SGHDT and CDR2 YYEEEE. V lost 4 bases to trimming and J lost 1 base; unmatched junction nucleotides: 4.

V and J are TRBV7-9 and TRBJ2-1, with 10 bases aligning to TRBD2. Germline assignment: CDR1 SEHNR and CDR2 FQNEAQ (reference sequence). The CDR3 consists of 15 residues. Trimming removed 5 bases from V and 2 bases from J; junction bases left unmatched: 3. The CDR3 is CASSLLAGTYNEQFF. CDR3 DNA sequence: TGTGCCAGCAGCCTACTAGCGGGGACCTACAATGAGCAGTTCTTC.

This clonotype showed up many times. The chain links TRBV29-1 to TRBJ2-3; D is unclear. V was cut by 0 bases and J by 0 bases, with 13 bases left in between. This CDR3 is built from 16 residues. Germline values: CDR1 SQVTM, CDR2 ANQGSEA. In DNA form, the CDR3 reads TGCAGCGTTGAAGATCTGCCTGGAACTAGCACAGATACGCAGTATTTT. It is translated as CSVEDLPGTSTDTQYF.

This clonotype was seen repeatedly, ten times or more. This sequence joins TRBV11-2 and TRBJ2-1; D is undetermined. CDR1 SGHAT and CDR2 FQNNGV come from the germline V gene. The CDR3 covers 12 residues. V was shortened by 3 bases and J by 6 bases, with 6 bases between the two germline ends. This chain's CDR3 is CASSFLGNEQFF. CDR3 in DNA: TGTGCCAGCAGCTTTTTAGGCAATGAGCAGTTCTTC.

The sample holds a few counts of this clonotype. V and J are TRBV6-6 and TRBJ2-1; 15 nucleotides match TRBD2. V lost 4 bases to trimming and J lost 2 bases; unmatched junction nucleotides: 0. Germline assignment: CDR1 MNHNY and CDR2 SVGAGI (reference sequence). The CDR3 has 16 residues. The CDR3 region is CASSWTSGGAYNEQFF. The CDR3 nucleotides are TGTGCCAGCAGTTGGACTAGCGGGGGGGCCTACAATGAGCAGTTCTTC.

In its sample, this clonotype was seen many times. This CDR3 is CASSQDRGATGELFF. Here the CDR3 DNA reads TGTGCCAGCAGTCAGGACAGGGGAGCCACCGGGGAGCTGTTTTTT. The chain carries TRBV2 and TRBJ2-2; 9 nucleotides agree with TRBD1. Per germline, CDR1 SNHLY and CDR2 FYNNEI. Losses at the gene ends were 5 bases for V and 4 bases for J; bases not matched to a gene: 5. This CDR3 has 15 amino acids.

The chain combines TRBV29-1 with TRBJ1-1, with 7 positions matching TRBD1. V shed 0 bases, J shed 0 bases, and the junction held 4 bases outside the gene matches. Germline CDR1 and CDR2: SQVTM and ANQGSEA. The length of the CDR3 is 15 residues. CDR3 coding DNA: TGCAGCGTTGAAGAAGGGGGCGGAGTGAACACTGAAGCTTTCTTT. Protein: CSVEEGGGVNTEAFF.

The J gene is TRBJ2-3, the V gene TRBV6-4, with 8 bases matching TRBD1. The CDR3 has 13 amino acids. The V gene's germline CDR1 is MRHNA and CDR2 SNTAGT. V was pared by 8 bases and J by 1 base, with 2 bases of the junction left unmatched. Here the CDR3 reads CASSGQGTDTQYF. Here the CDR3 DNA reads TGTGCCAGCTCGGGACAGGGCACAGATACGCAGTATTTT.

In DNA, the CDR3 is TGTGCCAGCAGCCAAGTAGGGCCCGATTATTACAATGAGCAGTTCTTC. It encodes CASSQVGPDYYNEQFF. This sequence joins TRBV14 and TRBJ2-1; no clear D gene. The CDR3 extends over 16 amino acids. The V end was cut by 1 base, the J end by 4 bases, with 14 bases between. CDR1 and CDR2 (germline): SGHDN, FVKESK. The full variable domain, with the rest looked up from reference TRBV14 and TRBJ2-1, is EAGVTQFPSHSVIEKGQTVTLRCDPISGHDNLYWYRRVMGKEIKFLLHFVKESKQDESGMPNNRFLAERTGGTYSTLKVQPAELEDSGVYFCASSQVGPDYYNEQFFGPGTRLTVL.

In its sample, this clonotype was seen many times. The chain links TRBV15 to TRBJ2-1, with a possible D match to TRBD1 (6 bases). The CDR3 spans 16 residues. Germline CDR1 and CDR2: LNHNV and YYDKDF (reference sequence). V was shortened by 5 bases and J by 6 bases, with 20 bases between the two germline ends. The CDR3 loop is CATSLIGRGTTNEQFF. CDR3 in DNA: TGTGCCACCAGCCTCATCGGTAGGGGGACAACCAATGAGCAGTTCTTC.

This clonotype was detected many times. The V gene is TRBV27, the J gene TRBJ1-6; possible D gene TRBD1, 5 bases. This CDR3 has 16 residues. The V end lost 2 bases, the J end lost 6 bases, and 14 bases lay between the germline ends. From germline, CDR1 is MNHEY and CDR2 SMNVEV (reference sequence). CDR3 sequence: CASSLKGPRFNSPLHF. CDR3 in DNA: TGTGCCAGCAGTTTAAAGGGACCGAGGTTTAATTCACCCCTCCACTTT.